One and the same sample provided the 28 T cell receptor beta chains below, sequenced in a study of blood T cell repertoires in COVID-19. This table comes from immunoSEQ multiplex PCR, and its TCRdb copy is limited to in-frame clones, with some not included. The sample holds 140,000 to 150,000 clones, roughly 87% seen once. The sequenced material came from peripheral blood. Receptor source: a human donor in a cohort sampled during active COVID-19.

CDR3 sequence: CASSQGSPGTVSTGELFF. CDR3 DNA sequence: TGTGCCAGCAGCCAAGGATCCCCCGGGACAGTTAGCACCGGGGAGCTGTTTTTT. The rearrangement uses TRBV4-2 and TRBJ2-2, with TRBD1 matching 7 bases. Germline values: CDR1 LGHNA, CDR2 YNFKEQ. V trimming: 1 base; J trimming: 4 bases; junction bases outside the gene matches: 12. The CDR3 length is 18 residues.

The CDR3 nucleotides read TGTGCCACCAGCAGAGGATACAGGTCCTACGAGCAGTACTTC. Translating gives CATSRGYRSYEQYF. This chain joins TRBV15 and TRBJ2-7, with D possibly matching TRBD1 (5 bases). This CDR3 spans 14 amino acids. With 1 base removed from V and 1 base from J, the gap between germline ends came to 8 bases. Germline assignment: CDR1 LNHNV and CDR2 YYDKDF (reference sequence). Full variable domain (rest looked up from reference TRBV15 and TRBJ2-7): DAMVIQNPRYQVTQFGKPVTLSCSQTLNHNVMYWYQQKSSQAPKLLFHYYDKDFNNEADTPDNFQSRRPNTSFCFLDIRSPGLGDTAMYLCATSRGYRSYEQYFGPGTRLTVT.

As to this clone: Other DNA sequences of this sample code for an identical CDR3. The rearrangement links TRBV6-2 or TRBV6-3 to TRBJ1-5, with D possibly being TRBD1 (6 bases). Per the germline V gene, CDR1 is MNHEY and CDR2 is SVGEGT. This CDR3 is built from 14 residues. Between the trimmed V and J ends, which lost 6 bases and 0 bases, there was a span of 9 bases. DNA of the CDR3: TGTGCCAGCAGCACAGGGTATAGCAATCAGCCCCAGCATTTT. It translates to CASSTGYSNQPQHF.

In this sample, this clone turned up a few times. This chain links TRBV12-3 or TRBV12-4 with TRBJ1-5; possible D gene TRBD1, 5 bases. The CDR3 runs 13 residues. V lost 5 bases, J lost 7 bases, and 12 bases lay in between. CDR3 bases: TGTGCCAGCAGTGCCAGGGAAGGCCAGCCCCAGCATTTT. Residues: CASSAREGQPQHF.

The chain recombines TRBV19 with TRBJ2-5; 14 bases map to TRBD2. The CDR3 loop spans 15 amino acids. Germline CDR1 and CDR2: LNHDA and SQIVND (reference sequence). V shed 6 bases, J shed 0 bases, and the junction held 0 bases outside the gene matches. The chain's CDR3 is CASRGLAGDQETQYF. The DNA of the CDR3 is TGTGCCAGTAGGGGACTAGCGGGGGACCAAGAGACCCAGTACTTC. Based on the CDR3 plus reference TRBV19 and TRBJ2-5, the full variable domain is DGGITQSPKYLFRKEGQNVTLSCEQNLNHDAMYWYRQDPGQGLRLIYYSQIVNDFQKGDIAEGYSVSREKKESFPLTVTSAQKNPTAFYLCASRGLAGDQETQYFGPGTRLLVL.

The chain employs TRBV30 and TRBJ2-1; 11 bases map to TRBD1. The CDR3 consists of 15 residues. Trimming at V came to 1 base and at J to 4 bases, leaving 3 bases not matched to a gene. Germline V gene lookup returns CDR1 GTSNPN and CDR2 SVGIG (reference sequence). CDR3 sequence reads: CAWSAGQGAYNEQFF. The CDR3 DNA is TGTGCCTGGAGTGCCGGACAGGGGGCGTACAATGAGCAGTTCTTC.

The rearrangement joins TRBV19 to TRBJ1-4, with 9 bases identical to TRBD1. Germline V gives CDR1 LNHDA, CDR2 SQIVND (reference sequence). The CDR3 totals 18 residues. The junction had 15 bases not matched to a gene; V was cut back by 5 bases and J by 5 bases. CDR3 coding DNA: TGTGCCAGTAGTTTTACCACCGGGACAGGGAAGCGGAATGAAAAACTGTTTTTT. This codes for CASSFTTGTGKRNEKLFF.

The chain joins TRBV14 to TRBJ2-5; the match to TRBD2 covers 10 bases. The V and J ends lost 1 base and 4 bases, in that order; junction bases with no gene match: 9. CDR1 and CDR2 from the germline V gene are SGHDN and FVKESK. The CDR3 loop spans 17 amino acids. The DNA for the CDR3 is TGTGCCAGCAGCCAAGGAGAAGCGGGGGGGCCCGTAGAGACCCAGTACTTC. It yields the protein CASSQGEAGGPVETQYF.

This sequence joins TRBV5-1 and TRBJ2-1, with 9 bases aligning to TRBD1. V lost 5 bases and J lost 3; bases outside the gene matches: 9. Germline V gene lookup returns CDR1 SGHRS and CDR2 YFSETQ. CDR3 length equals 16 residues. The CDR3 DNA sequence: TGCGCCAGCAGTGGTGGGGGGACAGGGAGCTACAATGAGCAGTTCTTC. Translation: CASSGGGTGSYNEQFF.

This chain joins TRBV18 and TRBJ2-6; D perhaps matches TRBD1 (6 bases). Germline-derived CDR1 and CDR2 are KGHSH and LQKENI. The CDR3 length is 18 residues. The V gene lost 1 base and the J gene lost 0 bases, with 13 bases spanning the gap. The CDR3 nucleotides read TGTGCCAGCTCACCACGGAACAGGGAGCACTCTGGGGCCAACGTCCTGACTTTC. Protein: CASSPRNREHSGANVLTF.

This chain connects TRBV2 to TRBJ2-1, with D maybe TRBD1 (5 bases). CDR1 and CDR2 from the germline V gene are SNHLY and FYNNEI. The CDR3 length is 15 residues. The ends were cut back, 1 base at V and 3 bases at J, with 10 bases in the middle. Written as DNA, the CDR3 is TGTGCCAGCAGTGAAGAAGGGGTCGGCTACAATGAGCAGTTCTTC. It codes for CASSEEGVGYNEQFF.

This sequence joins TRBV6-5 and TRBJ2-1, with a possible D match to TRBD2 (6 bases). Trimming cost V 6 bases and J 2 bases, with 11 bases left between them. The germline V gene has CDR1 MNHEY and CDR2 SVGAGI. This CDR3 region has 14 residues. The DNA for the CDR3 is TGTGCCAGCAGATTCGGGGGACCCTACAATGAGCAGTTCTTC. It is translated as CASRFGGPYNEQFF.

The chain recombines TRBV6-5 with TRBJ1-1; 10 positions match TRBD1. V was pared by 5 bases and J by 6 bases, with 9 bases of the junction left unmatched. The CDR3 is 15 amino acids. The V gene's germline CDR1 is MNHEY and CDR2 SVGAGI. The CDR3 DNA follows: TGTGCCAGCAGTCGGGACAGGGGAAGCTGGGCTGAAGCTTTCTTT. Its protein is CASSRDRGSWAEAFF.

This clone appeared a few times. The chain joins TRBV14 to TRBJ1-2; 9 bases are a match to TRBD1. With 4 bases clipped from V and 8 bases from J, the junction kept 8 bases outside the gene matches. Germline loops: CDR1 SGHDN, CDR2 FVKESK. This CDR3 is 14 amino acids long. CDR3 sequence (DNA): TGTGCCAGCAGCCTGACGGGGACAGGGAACGGCTACACCTTC. The encoded protein is CASSLTGTGNGYTF.

This clone came up once. V usage is TRBV12-3 or TRBV12-4 and J usage is TRBJ1-5; D remains ambiguous. This CDR3 is 12 amino acids long. Trimming left V 5 bases short and J 3 bases short, with 5 bases between. CDR3 loop: CASSPDNQPQHF. Written as DNA, the CDR3 is TGTGCCAGCAGTCCAGACAATCAGCCCCAGCATTTT.

This clone has just a few counts. This chain links TRBV28 with TRBJ1-3; 7 positions match TRBD1. The J segment lost 7 bases and the V segment lost 6 bases, leaving 12 bases of the junction unmatched. The CDR3 has 15 residues. CDR1 and CDR2 (germline): MDHEN, SYDVKM. The CDR3 reads CASSLRQGRWNTIYF. In DNA form, the CDR3 reads TGTGCCAGCAGCCTACGACAGGGTCGATGGAACACCATATATTTT.

The rearrangement joins TRBV6-6 to TRBJ2-5; no clear D. V was pared by 11 bases and J by 1 base, with 11 bases between. This CDR3 comprises 12 residues. The V gene's germline CDR1 is MNHNY and CDR2 SVGAGI (reference sequence). In DNA, the CDR3 is TGTGCCGGCTCGACGGGCCAAGAGACCCAGTACTTC. This sequence encodes CAGSTGQETQYF.

This clone was recorded only once. The rearrangement uses TRBV7-2 and TRBJ2-7; the match to TRBD1 covers 7 bases. The CDR3 is 14 residues long. CDR1 and CDR2 from the germline V gene are SGHTA and FQGNSA. J was trimmed by 2 bases and V by 4 bases; bases with no gene match: 5. CDR3 in DNA: TGTGCCAGCAGCTCCCGACAGGGTACCTACGAGCAGTACTTC. It translates to CASSSRQGTYEQYF.

This clone was counted between two and nine times. The chain has TRBV9 and TRBJ2-1; 8 bases are a match to TRBD2. Trimming removed 0 bases from V and 9 bases from J; junction bases left unmatched: 17. Germline CDR1 reads SGDLS; CDR2 reads YYNGEE. The CDR3 covers 18 residues. CDR3 sequence (DNA): TGTGCCAGCAGCGTAGACCCAGCGGGGGTGGCCCACAATGCTGAGCAGTTCTTC. This codes for CASSVDPAGVAHNAEQFF.

The chain joins TRBV7-3 to TRBJ2-5; TRBD1 agrees at 9 bases. The CDR3 length is 15 residues. V lost 5 bases to trimming and J lost 4 bases; unmatched junction nucleotides: 8. Germline loops: CDR1 SGHTA, CDR2 FQGTGA. CDR3 residues: CASSPDTGGAETQYF. DNA for the CDR3: TGTGCCAGCAGCCCTGACACAGGGGGCGCAGAGACCCAGTACTTC.

V is TRBV19 and J is TRBJ1-2; possible D gene TRBD1, 5 bases. Trimming shortened V by 10 bases and J by 4 bases, and 19 bases separated the two germline ends. Germline V lookup: CDR1 LNHDA, CDR2 SQIVND (reference sequence). There are 14 residues in the CDR3. This CDR3 is CAIGPGHLGYGYTF. Written as DNA, the CDR3 is TGTGCCATTGGACCAGGGCATTTAGGCTATGGCTACACCTTC.

The chain combines TRBV30 with TRBJ1-3; no definite D call. V was pared by 3 bases and J by 0 bases, with 6 bases between. Germline V gene sequence: CDR1 GTSNPN, CDR2 SVGIG (reference sequence). This CDR3 comprises 13 residues. As DNA, the CDR3 is TGTGCCTGGAGCCACGGCTCTGGAAACACCATATATTTT. Translation: CAWSHGSGNTIYF.

This clone was observed once. The chain has TRBV9 and TRBJ2-2; 8 bases line up with TRBD1. V lost 4 bases to trimming and J lost 2 bases; unmatched junction nucleotides: 10. The CDR3 totals 17 residues. The germline V gene has CDR1 SGDLS and CDR2 YYNGEE. The CDR3 loop reads CASSRKPGQDNTGELFF. CDR3 coding DNA: TGTGCCAGCAGCCGTAAACCGGGACAGGATAACACCGGGGAGCTGTTTTTT.

The chain couples TRBV5-1 to TRBJ2-7, with D perhaps matching TRBD1 (5 bases). Germline values: CDR1 SGHRS, CDR2 YFSETQ. The CDR3 is made up of 14 amino acids. The V gene lost 4 bases and the J gene lost 2 bases, with 13 bases spanning the gap. The CDR3 bases are TGCGCCAGCAGCCGGACACGGACAACCTACGAGCAGTACTTC. Translated: CASSRTRTTYEQYF.

The rearrangement joins TRBV29-1 to TRBJ1-1; TRBD1 aligns across 10 bases. The germline V gene encodes CDR1 SQVTM and CDR2 ANQGSEA. V shed 6 bases and J 6 bases; nucleotides not matched to a gene: 7. The CDR3 consists of 13 residues. The DNA for the CDR3 is TGCAGCGTCGAGGACAGGGGGATAGCTGAAGCTTTCTTT. Translation: CSVEDRGIAEAFF.

This clone appeared once. This chain connects TRBV10-1 to TRBJ1-1; tentatively, D is TRBD1 (6 bases). The germline gives CDR1 WNHNN, CDR2 SYGVQD (reference sequence). The CDR3 has 10 residues. In DNA, the CDR3 is TGCGTGGGGCGGGGGCTCGGTGCTTTCTTT. Protein: CVGRGLGAFF.

This chain joins TRBV29-1 and TRBJ1-1; 8 bases line up with TRBD1. CDR1 and CDR2 from the germline V gene are SQVTM and ANQGSEA. The CDR3 is made up of 15 amino acids. The V gene end was trimmed by 0 bases and the J gene end by 5 bases; junction bases not matched to a gene: 8. CDR3 nucleotides: TGCAGCGTTGAAGATTGGCGCAGGGGGCTTACTGAAGCTTTCTTT. Translating gives CSVEDWRRGLTEAFF.

A single count supports this clone. The chain joins TRBV7-8 to TRBJ2-7; TRBD1 matches at 10 bases. J gave up 3 bases and V 4 bases, and 6 bases lay outside the gene matches. The germline gives CDR1 SGHVS, CDR2 FQNEAQ. The CDR3 sequence is 15 residues long. The DNA for the CDR3 is TGTGCCAGCAGCTCAGACCGGGACAGGGGCTACGAGCAGTACTTC. It codes for CASSSDRDRGYEQYF.